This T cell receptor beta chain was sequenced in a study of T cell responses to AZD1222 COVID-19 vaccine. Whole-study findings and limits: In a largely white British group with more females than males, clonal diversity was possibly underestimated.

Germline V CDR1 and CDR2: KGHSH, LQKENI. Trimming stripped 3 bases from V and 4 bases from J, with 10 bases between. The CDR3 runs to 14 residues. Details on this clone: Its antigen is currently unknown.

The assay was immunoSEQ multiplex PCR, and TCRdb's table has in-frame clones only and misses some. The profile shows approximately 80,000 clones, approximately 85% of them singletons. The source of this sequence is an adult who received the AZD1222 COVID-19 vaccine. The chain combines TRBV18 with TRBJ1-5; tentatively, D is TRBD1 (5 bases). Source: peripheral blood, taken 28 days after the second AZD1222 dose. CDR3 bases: TGTGCCAGCTCACCTCAGGGTGGGAATCAGCCCCAGCATTTT. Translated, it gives CASSPQGGNQPQHF.